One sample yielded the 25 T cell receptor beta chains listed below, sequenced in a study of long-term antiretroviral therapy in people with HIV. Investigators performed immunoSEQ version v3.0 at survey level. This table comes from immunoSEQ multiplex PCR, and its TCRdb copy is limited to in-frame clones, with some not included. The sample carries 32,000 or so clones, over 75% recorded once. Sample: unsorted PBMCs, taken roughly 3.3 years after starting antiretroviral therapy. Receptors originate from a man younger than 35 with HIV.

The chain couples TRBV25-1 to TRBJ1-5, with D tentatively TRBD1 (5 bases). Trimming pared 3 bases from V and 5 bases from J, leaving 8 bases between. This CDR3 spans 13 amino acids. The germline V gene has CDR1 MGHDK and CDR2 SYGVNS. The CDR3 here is CASSDRGDQPQHF. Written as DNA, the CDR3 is TGTGCCAGCAGTGATAGGGGAGATCAGCCCCAGCATTTT.

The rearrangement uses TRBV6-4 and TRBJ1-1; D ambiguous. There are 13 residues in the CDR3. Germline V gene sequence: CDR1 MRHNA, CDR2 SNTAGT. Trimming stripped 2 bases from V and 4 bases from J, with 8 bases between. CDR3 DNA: TGTGCCAGCAGTGACGGACGAGGCACTGAAGCTTTCTTT. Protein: CASSDGRGTEAFF.

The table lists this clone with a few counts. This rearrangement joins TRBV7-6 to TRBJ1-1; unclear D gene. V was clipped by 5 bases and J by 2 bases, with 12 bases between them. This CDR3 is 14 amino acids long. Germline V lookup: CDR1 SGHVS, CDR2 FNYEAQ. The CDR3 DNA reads TGTGCCAGCAGCCCACGACCAACAAACACTGAAGCTTTCTTT. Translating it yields CASSPRPTNTEAFF.

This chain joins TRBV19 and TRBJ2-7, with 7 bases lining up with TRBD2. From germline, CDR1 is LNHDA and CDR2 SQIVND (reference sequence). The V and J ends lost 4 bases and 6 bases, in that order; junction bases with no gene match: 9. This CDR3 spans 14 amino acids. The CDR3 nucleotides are TGTGCCAGTAGTACCCAGATACTAGCGCTCGAGCAGTACTTC. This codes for CASSTQILALEQYF.

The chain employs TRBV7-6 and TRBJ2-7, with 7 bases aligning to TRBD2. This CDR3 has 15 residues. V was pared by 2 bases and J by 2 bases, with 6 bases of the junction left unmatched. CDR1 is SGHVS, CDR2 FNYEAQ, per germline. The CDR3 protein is CASSLMASGAYEQYF. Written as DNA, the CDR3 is TGTGCCAGCAGCTTAATGGCTAGCGGAGCCTACGAGCAGTACTTC.

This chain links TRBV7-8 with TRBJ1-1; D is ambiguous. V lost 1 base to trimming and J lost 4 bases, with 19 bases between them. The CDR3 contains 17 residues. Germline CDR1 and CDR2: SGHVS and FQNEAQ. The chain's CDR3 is CASSLGLDPWGGTEAFF. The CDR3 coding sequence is TGTGCCAGCAGCTTAGGTTTGGATCCGTGGGGTGGCACTGAAGCTTTCTTT.

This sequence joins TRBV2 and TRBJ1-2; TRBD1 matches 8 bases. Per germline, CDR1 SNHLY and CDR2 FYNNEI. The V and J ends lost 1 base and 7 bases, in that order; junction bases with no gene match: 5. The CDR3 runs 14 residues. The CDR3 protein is CASSEGTGFFGYTF. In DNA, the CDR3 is TGTGCCAGCAGTGAAGGGACAGGGTTCTTTGGCTACACCTTC.

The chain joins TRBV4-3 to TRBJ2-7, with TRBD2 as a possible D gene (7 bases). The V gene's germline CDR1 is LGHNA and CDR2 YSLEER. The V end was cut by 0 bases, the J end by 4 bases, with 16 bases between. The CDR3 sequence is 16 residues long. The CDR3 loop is CASSQEWGGGSYEQYF. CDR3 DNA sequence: TGCGCCAGCAGCCAAGAGTGGGGAGGGGGTAGTTACGAGCAGTACTTC.

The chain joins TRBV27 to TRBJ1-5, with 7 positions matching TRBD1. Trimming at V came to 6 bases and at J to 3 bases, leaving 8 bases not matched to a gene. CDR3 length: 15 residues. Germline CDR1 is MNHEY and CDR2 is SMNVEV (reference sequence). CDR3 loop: CASRREGANNQPQHF. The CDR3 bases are TGTGCCAGCAGAAGAGAGGGGGCAAACAATCAGCCCCAGCATTTT.

CDR3 loop: CASSRLAGFTYEQYF. DNA of the CDR3: TGTGCCAGCAGCAGACTAGCGGGGTTCACCTACGAGCAGTACTTC. The V and J genes are TRBV7-2 and TRBJ2-7, with 11 positions matching TRBD2. Germline CDR1 reads SGHTA; CDR2 reads FQGNSA. The J segment lost 2 bases and the V segment lost 5 bases, leaving 5 bases of the junction unmatched. The CDR3 covers 15 residues.

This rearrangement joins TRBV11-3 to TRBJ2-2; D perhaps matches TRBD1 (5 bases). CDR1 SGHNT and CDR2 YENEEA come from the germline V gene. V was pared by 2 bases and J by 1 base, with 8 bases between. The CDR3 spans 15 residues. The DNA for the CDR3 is TGTGCCAGCAGCTTAAGGGGCTTGAACACCGGGGAGCTGTTTTTT. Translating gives CASSLRGLNTGELFF.

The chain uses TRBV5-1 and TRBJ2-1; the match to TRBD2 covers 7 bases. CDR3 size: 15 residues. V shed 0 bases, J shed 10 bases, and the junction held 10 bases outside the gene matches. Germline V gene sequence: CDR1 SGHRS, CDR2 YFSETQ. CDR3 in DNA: TGCGCCAGCAGCTTGGGAGCGGGGAGAGGCGGAGAGCAGTTCTTC. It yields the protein CASSLGAGRGGEQFF. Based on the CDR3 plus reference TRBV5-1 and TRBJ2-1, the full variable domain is KAGVTQTPRYLIKTRGQQVTLSCSPISGHRSVSWYQQTPGQGLQFLFEYFSETQRNKGNFPGRFSGRQFSNSRSEMNVSTLELGDSALYLCASSLGAGRGGEQFFGPGTRLTVL.

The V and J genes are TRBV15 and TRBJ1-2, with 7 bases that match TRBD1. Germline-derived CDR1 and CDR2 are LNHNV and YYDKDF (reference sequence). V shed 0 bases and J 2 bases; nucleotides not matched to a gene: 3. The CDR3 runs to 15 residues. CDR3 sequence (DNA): TGTGCCACCAGCAGAGAGAGGGGGCCGAACTATGGCTACACCTTC. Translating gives CATSRERGPNYGYTF.

CDR3: CASSQGQFQETQYF. In nucleotides, the CDR3 is TGCGCCAGCAGCCAGGGACAGTTCCAAGAGACCCAGTACTTC. The J gene is TRBJ2-5, the V gene TRBV5-1; 7 nucleotides agree with TRBD1. J lost 1 base, V lost 4 bases, and 4 bases had no gene match. The CDR3 extends over 14 amino acids. Germline lookup yields CDR1 SGHRS and CDR2 YFSETQ. Using reference TRBV5-1 and TRBJ2-5 for the parts outside the CDR3, the full variable domain is KAGVTQTPRYLIKTRGQQVTLSCSPISGHRSVSWYQQTPGQGLQFLFEYFSETQRNKGNFPGRFSGRQFSNSRSEMNVSTLELGDSALYLCASSQGQFQETQYFGPGTRLLVL.

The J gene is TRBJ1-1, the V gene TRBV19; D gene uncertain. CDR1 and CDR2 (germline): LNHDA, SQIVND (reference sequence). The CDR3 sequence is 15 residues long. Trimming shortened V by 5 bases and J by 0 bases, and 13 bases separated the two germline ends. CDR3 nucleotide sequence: TGTGCCAGTAGTCCCCAGCCATATTTGAACACTGAAGCTTTCTTT. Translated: CASSPQPYLNTEAFF.

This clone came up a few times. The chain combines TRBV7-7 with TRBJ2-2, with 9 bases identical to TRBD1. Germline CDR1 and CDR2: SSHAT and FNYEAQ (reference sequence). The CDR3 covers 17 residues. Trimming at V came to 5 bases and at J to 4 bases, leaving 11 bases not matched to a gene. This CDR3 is CASSPGQGAVVTGELFF. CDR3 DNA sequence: TGTGCCAGCAGCCCGGGACAGGGTGCAGTAGTCACCGGGGAGCTGTTTTTT.

For the CDR3, the DNA is TGTGCCAGCAGTGAATATTCGGGGCCGAATCAGCCCCAGCATTTT. It is translated as CASSEYSGPNQPQHF. This rearrangement joins TRBV6-1 to TRBJ1-5, with a weak D call TRBD1 (5 bases). The germline gives CDR1 MNHNS, CDR2 SASEGT. CDR3 length: 15 amino acids. V lost 2 bases and J 4 bases, leaving 12 bases between the germline ends.

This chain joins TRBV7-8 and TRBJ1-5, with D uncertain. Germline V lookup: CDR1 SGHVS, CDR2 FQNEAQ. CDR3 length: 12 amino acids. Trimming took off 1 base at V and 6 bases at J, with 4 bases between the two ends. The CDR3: CASSLEVQPQHF. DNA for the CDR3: TGTGCCAGCAGCTTAGAAGTTCAGCCCCAGCATTTT.

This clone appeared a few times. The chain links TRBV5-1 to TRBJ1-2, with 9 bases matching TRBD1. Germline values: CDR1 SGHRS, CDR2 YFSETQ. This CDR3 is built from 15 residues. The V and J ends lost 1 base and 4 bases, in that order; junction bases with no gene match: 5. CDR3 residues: CASSLTGGAGYGYTF. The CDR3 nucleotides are TGCGCCAGCAGCTTGACAGGGGGCGCTGGCTATGGCTACACCTTC.

The CDR3 region has the DNA TGTGCCAGCAGCCAAGGGGGGAGTAACACTGAAGCTTTCTTT. This gives the protein CASSQGGSNTEAFF. The V gene is TRBV7-3, the J gene TRBJ1-1; D is possibly TRBD1 (6 bases). Per germline, CDR1 SGHTA and CDR2 FQGTGA. CDR3 length: 14 residues. The V gene lost 5 bases and the J gene lost 2 bases, with 12 bases spanning the gap.

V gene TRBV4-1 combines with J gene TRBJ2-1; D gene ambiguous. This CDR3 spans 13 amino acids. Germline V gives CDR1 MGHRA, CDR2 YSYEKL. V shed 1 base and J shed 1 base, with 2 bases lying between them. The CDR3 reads CASSQASYNEQFF. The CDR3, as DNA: TGCGCCAGCAGCCAAGCGTCCTACAATGAGCAGTTCTTC.

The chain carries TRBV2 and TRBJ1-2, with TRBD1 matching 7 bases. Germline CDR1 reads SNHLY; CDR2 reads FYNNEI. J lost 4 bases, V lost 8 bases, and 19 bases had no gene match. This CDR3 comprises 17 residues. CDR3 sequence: CASSGDFDRVTSYGYTF. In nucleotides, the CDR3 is TGTGCCAGCTCGGGGGATTTCGACAGGGTCACCTCCTATGGCTACACCTTC.

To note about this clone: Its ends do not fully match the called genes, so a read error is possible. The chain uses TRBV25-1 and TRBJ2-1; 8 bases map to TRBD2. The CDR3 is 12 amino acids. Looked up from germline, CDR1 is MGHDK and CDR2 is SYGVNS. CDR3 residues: CATEVGLAEKFF. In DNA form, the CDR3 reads TGTGCCACCGAAGTCGGACTAGCTGAGAAGTTCTTC.

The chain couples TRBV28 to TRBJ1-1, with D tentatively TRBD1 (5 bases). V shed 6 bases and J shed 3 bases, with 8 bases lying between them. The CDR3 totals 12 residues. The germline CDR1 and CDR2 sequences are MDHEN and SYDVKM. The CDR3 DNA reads TGTGCCAGCAGATTGGGGGACACTGAAGCTTTCTTT. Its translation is CASRLGDTEAFF.

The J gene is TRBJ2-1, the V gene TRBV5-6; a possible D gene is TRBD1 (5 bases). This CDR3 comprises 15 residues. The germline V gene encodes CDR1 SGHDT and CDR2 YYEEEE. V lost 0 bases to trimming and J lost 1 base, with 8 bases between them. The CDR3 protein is CASSLVRVSYNEQFF. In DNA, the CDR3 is TGTGCCAGCAGCTTGGTCAGGGTATCCTACAATGAGCAGTTCTTC.